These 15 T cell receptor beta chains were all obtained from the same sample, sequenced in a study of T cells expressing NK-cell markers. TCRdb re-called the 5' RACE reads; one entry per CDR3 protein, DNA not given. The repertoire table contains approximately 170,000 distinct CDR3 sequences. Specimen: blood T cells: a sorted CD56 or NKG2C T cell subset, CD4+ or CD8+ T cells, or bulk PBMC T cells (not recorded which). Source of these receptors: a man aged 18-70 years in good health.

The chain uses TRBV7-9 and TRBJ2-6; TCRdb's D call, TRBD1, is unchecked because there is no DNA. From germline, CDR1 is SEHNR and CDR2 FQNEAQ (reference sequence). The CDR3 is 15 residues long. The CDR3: CASSRQGLGANVLTF.

CDR3 loop: CASSIGTATYEQYF. V gene TRBV19 combines with J gene TRBJ2-7; TCRdb outputs TRBD1, but without DNA this stays unchecked. The CDR3 spans 14 residues. Looked up from germline, CDR1 is LNHDA and CDR2 is SQIVND (reference sequence).

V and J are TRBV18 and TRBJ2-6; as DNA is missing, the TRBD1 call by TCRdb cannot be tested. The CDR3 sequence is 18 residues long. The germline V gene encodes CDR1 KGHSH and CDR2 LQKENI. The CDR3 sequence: CASSASGHGTSGANVLTF.

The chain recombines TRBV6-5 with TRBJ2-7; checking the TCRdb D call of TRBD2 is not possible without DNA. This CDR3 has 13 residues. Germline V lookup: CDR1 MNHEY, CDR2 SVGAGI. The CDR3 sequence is CASSLRGAGEQYF.

The CDR3 spells CASSLWQGPGQPQHF. This chain uses TRBV27 with TRBJ1-5; the TCRdb D gene call, TRBD1, has no DNA to confirm it. CDR3 length: 15 amino acids. The germline V gene encodes CDR1 MNHEY and CDR2 SMNVEV (reference sequence).

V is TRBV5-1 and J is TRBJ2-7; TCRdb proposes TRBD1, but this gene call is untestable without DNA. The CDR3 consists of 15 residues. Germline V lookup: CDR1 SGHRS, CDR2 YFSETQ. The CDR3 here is CASSLSAGRSYEQYF.

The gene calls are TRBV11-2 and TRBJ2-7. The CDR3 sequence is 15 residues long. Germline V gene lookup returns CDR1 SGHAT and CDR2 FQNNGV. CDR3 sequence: CASSLAARSSYEQYF.

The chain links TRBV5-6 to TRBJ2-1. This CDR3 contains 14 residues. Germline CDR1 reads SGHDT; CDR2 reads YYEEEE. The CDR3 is CASLDPSSYNEQFF.

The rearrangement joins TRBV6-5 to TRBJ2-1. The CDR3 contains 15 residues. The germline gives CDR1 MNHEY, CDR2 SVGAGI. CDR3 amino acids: CASISLEKPYNEQFF.

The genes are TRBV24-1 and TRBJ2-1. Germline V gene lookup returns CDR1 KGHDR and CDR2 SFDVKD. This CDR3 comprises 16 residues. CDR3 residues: CATSDRTVLPYNEQFF.

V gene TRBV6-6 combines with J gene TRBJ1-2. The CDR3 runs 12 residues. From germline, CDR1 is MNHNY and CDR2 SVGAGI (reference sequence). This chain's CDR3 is CASMPGEGGYTF.

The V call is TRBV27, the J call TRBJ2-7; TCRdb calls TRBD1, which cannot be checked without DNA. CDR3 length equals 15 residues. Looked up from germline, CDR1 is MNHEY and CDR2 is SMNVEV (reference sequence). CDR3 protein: CASSFSRGTSYEQYF.

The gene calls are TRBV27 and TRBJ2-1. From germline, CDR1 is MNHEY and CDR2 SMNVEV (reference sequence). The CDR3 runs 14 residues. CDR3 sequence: CASSFGLRGDEQFF.

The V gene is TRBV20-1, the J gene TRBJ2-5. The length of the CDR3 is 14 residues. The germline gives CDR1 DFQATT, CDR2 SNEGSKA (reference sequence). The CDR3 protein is CSARDLGVWETQYF.

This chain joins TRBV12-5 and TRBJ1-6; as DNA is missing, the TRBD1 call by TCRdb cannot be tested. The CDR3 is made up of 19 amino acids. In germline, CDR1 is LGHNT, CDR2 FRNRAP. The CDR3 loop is CASGLVPWGGSSYNSPLHF. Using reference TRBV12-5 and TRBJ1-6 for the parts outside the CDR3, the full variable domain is DARVTQTPRHKVTEMGQEVTMRCQPILGHNTVFWYRQTMMQGLELLAYFRNRAPLDDSGMPKDRFSAEMPDATLATLKIQPSEPRDSAVYFCASGLVPWGGSSYNSPLHFGNGTRLTVT.